Listed below are T cell receptor beta chains from one sample, sequenced in a study of T cells in Graves' hyperthyroidism and ophthalmopathy. MiXCR was run by TCRdb on the multiplex PCR reads, yielding one entry per CDR3 protein. The profile covers approximately 610,000 distinct CDR3 sequences, with about 15% appearing a single time and 4% to 5.5% taken by the ten largest. The source material was blood. The receptors stem from a woman between 40 and 50 years old with Graves' ophthalmopathy. The CDR3 runs from the conserved cysteine through the conserved F or W. The D gene is left open where the match is weak. Where a row states a size, it is once, few, many or the class of an expanded clone; other rows omit it.

v_call	cdr3_length	clone_size	j_call	d_call	cdr3_aa	cdr3_nt
TRBV30	11	many	TRBJ1-1	.	CAWSVPGGAFF	TGTGCCTGGAGTGTACCTGGGGGAGCTTTCTTT
TRBV11-2	14	.	TRBJ2-4	.	CASSLGLSKNIQYF	TGTGCCAGCAGCCTCGGACTGTCCAAAAACATTCAGTACTTC
TRBV11-3	14	many	TRBJ2-7	TRBD1	CASSRNRGSYEQYF	TGTGCCAGCAGCAGAAACAGGGGTTCCTACGAGCAGTACTTC
TRBV6-1	15	many	TRBJ1-5	.	CASSEWSKSGQPQHF	TGTGCCAGCAGTGAATGGAGCAAGTCGGGTCAGCCCCAGCATTTT
TRBV28	15	.	TRBJ1-1	TRBD1	CASTIPGQGGAEAFF	TGTGCCAGCACTATCCCGGGACAGGGGGGCGCTGAAGCTTTCTTT
TRBV5-1	14	.	TRBJ1-2	.	CASSLGDPSSGYTF	TGCGCCAGCAGCTTGGGGGACCCCTCGTCTGGCTACACCTTC
TRBV7-2	15	many	TRBJ1-1	.	CASSMEGVRDTEAFF	TGTGCCAGCAGCATGGAAGGGGTCCGGGACACTGAAGCTTTCTTT
TRBV30	14	.	TRBJ2-3	.	CAWAQGLGTDTQYF	TGTGCCTGGGCCCAGGGTTTGGGCACAGATACGCAGTATTTT
TRBV12-3/TRBV12-4	14	many	TRBJ1-1	TRBD1	CASISFDRATEAFF	TGTGCCAGCATTTCCTTCGACAGGGCCACTGAAGCTTTCTTT
TRBV12-3/TRBV12-4	16	.	TRBJ2-7	TRBD2	CASSSGVAGGPGEQYF	TGTGCCAGCAGTTCCGGGGTAGCGGGAGGGCCGGGGGAGCAGTACTTC
TRBV19	15	many	TRBJ1-2	.	CASTPGQSGIYGYTF	TGTGCCAGTACGCCAGGACAGTCAGGGATCTATGGCTACACCTTC
TRBV4-1	16	.	TRBJ2-2	TRBD2	CASSHPSGRGTGELFF	TGCGCCAGCAGCCACCCTAGCGGGAGAGGGACCGGGGAGCTGTTTTTT
TRBV24-1	12	many	TRBJ2-7	.	CATSEGSEEQYF	TGTGCCACCAGTGAAGGTTCGGAAGAGCAGTACTTC
TRBV5-1	14	few	TRBJ2-7	.	CASSRGITLGEQYF	TGCGCCAGCAGCCGCGGGATTACGCTGGGGGAGCAGTACTTC
TRBV6-1	14	many	TRBJ2-7	TRBD1	CASSPSGQQYEQYF	TGTGCCAGCAGCCCGTCGGGACAGCAATACGAGCAGTACTTC
TRBV6-2/TRBV6-3	12	.	TRBJ2-7	.	CASRRTRYEQYF	TGTGCCAGCAGACGCACTAGGTACGAGCAGTACTTC
TRBV28	13	many	TRBJ2-7	.	CASSWGHSYEQYF	TGTGCCAGCAGTTGGGGTCACTCCTACGAGCAGTACTTC
TRBV28	18	many	TRBJ1-5	TRBD1	CASSLDPRDRGGNQPQHF	TGTGCCAGCAGCCTCGACCCCCGGGACAGGGGAGGTAATCAGCCCCAGCATTTT
TRBV29-1	14	many	TRBJ2-5	TRBD2	CSVEGWQAGETQYF	TGCAGCGTTGAAGGCTGGCAAGCGGGGGAGACCCAGTACTTC
TRBV2	16	.	TRBJ2-7	TRBD2	CASNGGTSGRAYEQYF	TGTGCCAGCAACGGAGGGACTAGCGGGAGGGCCTACGAGCAGTACTTC
TRBV6-5	14	many	TRBJ1-1	.	CASSYWLTNTEAFF	TGTGCCAGCAGTTACTGGTTGACGAACACTGAAGCTTTCTTT
TRBV7-9	15	.	TRBJ2-7	TRBD2	CASSTRLAGFYEQYF	TGTGCCAGCAGCACCCGACTAGCGGGATTCTACGAGCAGTACTTC
TRBV25-1	12	few	TRBJ1-2	.	CASKEGMRGYTF	TGTGCCAGCAAGGAAGGAATGAGGGGCTACACCTTC
TRBV7-8	15	.	TRBJ1-5	.	CASSRSAGGNQPQHF	TGTGCCAGCAGCCGCAGTGCAGGGGGCAATCAGCCCCAGCATTTT
TRBV12-3/TRBV12-4	14	many	TRBJ2-7	TRBD2	CASNLAGGLGEQYF	TGTGCCAGCAACCTAGCGGGTGGCTTGGGCGAGCAGTACTTC